This T cell receptor beta chain was sequenced for a study of blood T cell repertoires in COVID-19. This clone was picked up one time. CDR3 length: 16 residues. CDR1 is MGHDK, CDR2 SYGVNS, per germline. V was trimmed by 1 base and J by 1 base, leaving 13 bases between them. Generated by immunoSEQ multiplex PCR, the TCRdb table keeps only in-frame clones and is missing some. The sample consists of a few hundred thousand clones, around 90% of them appearing once. The sequence derives from a young woman who had recovered from COVID-19. The chain uses TRBV25-1 and TRBJ2-5; the D gene is possibly TRBD1 (6 bases). Sequencing was done on a sample of peripheral blood. CDR3 bases: TGTGCCAGCAGTGAATTGCCCGACAGGCCCCAAGAGACCCAGTACTTC. This sequence encodes CASSELPDRPQETQYF. Combining the CDR3 with reference TRBV25-1 and TRBJ2-5 gives the whole variable domain EADIYQTPRYLVIGTGKKITLECSQTMGHDKMYWYQQDPGMELHLIHYSYGVNSTEKGDLSSESTVSRIRTEHFPLTLESARPSHTSQYLCASSELPDRPQETQYFGPGTRLLVL.